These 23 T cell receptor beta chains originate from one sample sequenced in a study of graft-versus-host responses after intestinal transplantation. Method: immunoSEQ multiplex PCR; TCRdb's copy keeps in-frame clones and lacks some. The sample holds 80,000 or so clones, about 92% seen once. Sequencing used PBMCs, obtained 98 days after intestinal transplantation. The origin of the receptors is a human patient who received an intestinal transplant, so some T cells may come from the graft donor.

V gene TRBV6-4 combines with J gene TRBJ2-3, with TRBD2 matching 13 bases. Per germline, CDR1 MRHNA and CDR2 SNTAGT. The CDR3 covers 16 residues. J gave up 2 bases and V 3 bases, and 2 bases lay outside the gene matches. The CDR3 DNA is TGTGCCAGCAGTGAAACTAGCGGGGGGGCCACAGATACGCAGTATTTT. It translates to CASSETSGGATDTQYF.

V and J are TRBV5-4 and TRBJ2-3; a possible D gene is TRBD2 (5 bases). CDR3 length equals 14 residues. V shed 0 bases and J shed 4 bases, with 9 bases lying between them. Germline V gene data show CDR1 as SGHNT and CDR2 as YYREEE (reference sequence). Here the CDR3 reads CASSLDGSADTQYF. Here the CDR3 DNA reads TGTGCCAGCAGCTTGGATGGGAGTGCAGATACGCAGTATTTT. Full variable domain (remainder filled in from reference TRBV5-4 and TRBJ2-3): ETGVTQSPTHLIKTRGQQVTLRCSSQSGHNTVSWYQQALGQGPQFIFQYYREEENGRGNFPPRFSGLQFPNYSSELNVNALELDDSALYLCASSLDGSADTQYFGPGTRLTVL.

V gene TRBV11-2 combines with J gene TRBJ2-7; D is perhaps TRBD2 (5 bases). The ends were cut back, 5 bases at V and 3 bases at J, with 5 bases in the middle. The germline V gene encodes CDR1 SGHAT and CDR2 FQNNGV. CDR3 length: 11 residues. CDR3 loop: CASSRGYEQYF. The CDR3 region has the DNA TGTGCCAGCAGCCGGGGCTACGAGCAGTACTTC.

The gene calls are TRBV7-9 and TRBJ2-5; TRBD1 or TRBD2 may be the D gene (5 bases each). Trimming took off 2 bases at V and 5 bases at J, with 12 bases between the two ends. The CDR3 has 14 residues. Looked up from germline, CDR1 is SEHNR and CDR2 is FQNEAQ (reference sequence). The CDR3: CASSLIGGWETQYF. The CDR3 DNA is TGTGCCAGCAGCTTAATTGGGGGTTGGGAGACCCAGTACTTC.

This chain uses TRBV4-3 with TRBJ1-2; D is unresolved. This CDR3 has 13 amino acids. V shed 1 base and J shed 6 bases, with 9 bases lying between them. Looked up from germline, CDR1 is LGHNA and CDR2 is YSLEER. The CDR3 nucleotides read TGCGCCAGCAGCCAAGTTCTGGGAGATGGCTACACCTTC. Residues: CASSQVLGDGYTF.

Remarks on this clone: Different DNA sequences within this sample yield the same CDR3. CDR3 sequence: CASSIQGYQETQYF. The DNA of the CDR3 is TGTGCCAGTAGTATTCAGGGGTACCAAGAGACCCAGTACTTC. This chain links TRBV19 with TRBJ2-5; a weak D match, TRBD1 (6 bases). This CDR3 has 14 amino acids. From germline, CDR1 is LNHDA and CDR2 SQIVND (reference sequence). V was cut by 3 bases and J by 0 bases, with 8 bases left in between.

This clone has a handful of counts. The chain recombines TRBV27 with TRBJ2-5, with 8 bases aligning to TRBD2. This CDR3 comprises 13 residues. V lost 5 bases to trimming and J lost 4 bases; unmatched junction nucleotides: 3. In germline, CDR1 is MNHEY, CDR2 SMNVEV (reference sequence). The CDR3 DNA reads TGTGCCAGCAGTCCGGGGGGGGGAGAGACCCAGTACTTC. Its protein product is CASSPGGGETQYF.

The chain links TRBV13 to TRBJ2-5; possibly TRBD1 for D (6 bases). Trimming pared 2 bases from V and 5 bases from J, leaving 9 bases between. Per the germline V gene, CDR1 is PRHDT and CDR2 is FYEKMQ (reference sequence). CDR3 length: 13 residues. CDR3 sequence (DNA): TGTGCCAGCAGCTTATCCAGGGGCGAGACCCAGTACTTC. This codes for CASSLSRGETQYF.

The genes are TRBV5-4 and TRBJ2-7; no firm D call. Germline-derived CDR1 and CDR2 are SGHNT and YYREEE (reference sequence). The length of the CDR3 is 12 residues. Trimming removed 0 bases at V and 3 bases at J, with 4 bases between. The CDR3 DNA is TGTGCCAGCAGCTTGGGGAACTACGAGCAGTACTTC. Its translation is CASSLGNYEQYF.

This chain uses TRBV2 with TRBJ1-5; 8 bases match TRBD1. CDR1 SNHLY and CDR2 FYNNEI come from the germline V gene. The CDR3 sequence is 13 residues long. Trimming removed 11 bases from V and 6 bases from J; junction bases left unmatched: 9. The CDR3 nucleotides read TGTGCCGGGGGACAGGAACATCTTCAGCCCCAGCATTTT. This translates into CAGGQEHLQPQHF.

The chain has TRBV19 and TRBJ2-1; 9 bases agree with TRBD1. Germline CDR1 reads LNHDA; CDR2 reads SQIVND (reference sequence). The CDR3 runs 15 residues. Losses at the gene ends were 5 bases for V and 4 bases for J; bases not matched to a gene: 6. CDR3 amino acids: CASSARDREYNEQFF. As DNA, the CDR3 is TGTGCCAGTAGTGCCCGGGACAGGGAATACAATGAGCAGTTCTTC.

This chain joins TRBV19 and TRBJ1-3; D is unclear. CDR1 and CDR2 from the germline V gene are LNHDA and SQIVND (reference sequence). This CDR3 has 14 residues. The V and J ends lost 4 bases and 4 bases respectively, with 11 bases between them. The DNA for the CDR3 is TGTGCCAGTAGTAAAAACGGCGGAGGAAACACCATATATTTT. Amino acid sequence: CASSKNGGGNTIYF.

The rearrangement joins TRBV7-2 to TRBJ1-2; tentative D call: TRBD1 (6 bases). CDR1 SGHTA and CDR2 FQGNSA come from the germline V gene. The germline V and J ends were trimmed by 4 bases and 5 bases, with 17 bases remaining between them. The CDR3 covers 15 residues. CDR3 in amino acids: CASSYNSDSFYGYTF. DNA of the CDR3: TGTGCCAGCAGCTATAATTCGGACAGCTTTTATGGCTACACCTTC. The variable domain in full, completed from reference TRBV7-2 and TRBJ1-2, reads GAGVSQSPSNKVTEKGKDVELRCDPISGHTALYWYRQSLGQGLEFLIYFQGNSAPDKSGLPSDRFSAERTGGSVSTLTIQRTQQEDSAVYLCASSYNSDSFYGYTFGSGTRLTVV.

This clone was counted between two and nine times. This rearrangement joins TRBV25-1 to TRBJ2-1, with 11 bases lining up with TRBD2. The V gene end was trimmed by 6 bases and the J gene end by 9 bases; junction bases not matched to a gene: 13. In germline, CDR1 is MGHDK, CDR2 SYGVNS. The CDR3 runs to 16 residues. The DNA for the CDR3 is TGTGCCAGCAGCCACCTTAGCGGGGGGGGGAGTAGTGAGCAGTTCTTC. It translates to CASSHLSGGGSSEQFF. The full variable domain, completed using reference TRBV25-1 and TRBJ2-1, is EADIYQTPRYLVIGTGKKITLECSQTMGHDKMYWYQQDPGMELHLIHYSYGVNSTEKGDLSSESTVSRIRTEHFPLTLESARPSHTSQYLCASSHLSGGGSSEQFFGPGTRLTVL.

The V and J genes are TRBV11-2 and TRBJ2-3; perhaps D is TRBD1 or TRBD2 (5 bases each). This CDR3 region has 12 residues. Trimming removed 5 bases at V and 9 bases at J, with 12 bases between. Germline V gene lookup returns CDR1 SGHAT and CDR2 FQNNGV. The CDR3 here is CASSQPGPTQYF. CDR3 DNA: TGTGCCAGCAGCCAGCCGGGACCGACGCAGTATTTT. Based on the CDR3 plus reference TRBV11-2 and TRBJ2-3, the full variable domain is EAGVAQSPRYKIIEKRQSVAFWCNPISGHATLYWYQQILGQGPKLLIQFQNNGVVDDSQLPKDRFSAERLKGVDSTLKIQPAKLEDSAVYLCASSQPGPTQYFGPGTRLTVL.

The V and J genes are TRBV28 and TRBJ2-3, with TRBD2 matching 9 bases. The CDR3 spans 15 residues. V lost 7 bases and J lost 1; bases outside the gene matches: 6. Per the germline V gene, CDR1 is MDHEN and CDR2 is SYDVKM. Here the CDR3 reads CASTRIAGGTDTQYF. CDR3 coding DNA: TGTGCCAGCACCAGGATAGCGGGAGGCACAGATACGCAGTATTTT.

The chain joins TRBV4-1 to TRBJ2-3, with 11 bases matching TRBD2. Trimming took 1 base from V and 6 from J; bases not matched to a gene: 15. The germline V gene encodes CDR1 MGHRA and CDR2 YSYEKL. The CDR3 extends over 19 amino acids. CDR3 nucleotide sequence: TGCGCCAGCAGCCAAGCCCGATTACCCGGGACTAGCGGTGGGGATACGCAGTATTTT. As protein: CASSQARLPGTSGGDTQYF.

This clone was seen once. In DNA form, the CDR3 reads TGTGCCAGTAGTATCGAACTAGCGGGAGGAGGCGATACGCAGTATTTT. This codes for CASSIELAGGGDTQYF. The chain recombines TRBV19 with TRBJ2-3; 12 bases fit TRBD2. V was pared by 3 bases and J by 6 bases, with 7 bases of the junction left unmatched. The CDR3 has 16 amino acids. Germline V gene sequence: CDR1 LNHDA, CDR2 SQIVND (reference sequence).

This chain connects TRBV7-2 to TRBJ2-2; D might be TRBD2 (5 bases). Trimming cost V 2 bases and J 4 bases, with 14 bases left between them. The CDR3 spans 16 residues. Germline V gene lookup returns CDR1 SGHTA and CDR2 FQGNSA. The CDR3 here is CASSLIALVSTGELFF. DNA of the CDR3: TGTGCCAGCAGCTTAATAGCGCTGGTTTCCACCGGGGAGCTGTTTTTT.

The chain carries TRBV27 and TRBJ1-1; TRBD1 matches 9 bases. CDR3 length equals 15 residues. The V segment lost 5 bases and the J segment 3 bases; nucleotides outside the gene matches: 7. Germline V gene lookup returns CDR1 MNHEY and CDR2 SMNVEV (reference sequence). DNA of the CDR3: TGTGCCAGCAGTCCGACGTACAGGGGGCACACTGAAGCTTTCTTT. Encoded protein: CASSPTYRGHTEAFF.

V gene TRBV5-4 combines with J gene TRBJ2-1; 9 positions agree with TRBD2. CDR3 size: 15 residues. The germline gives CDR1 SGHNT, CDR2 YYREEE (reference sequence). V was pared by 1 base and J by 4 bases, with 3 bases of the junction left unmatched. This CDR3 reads CASSLPSGIYNEQFF. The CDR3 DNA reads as TGTGCCAGCAGCTTGCCTAGCGGGATTTACAATGAGCAGTTCTTC.

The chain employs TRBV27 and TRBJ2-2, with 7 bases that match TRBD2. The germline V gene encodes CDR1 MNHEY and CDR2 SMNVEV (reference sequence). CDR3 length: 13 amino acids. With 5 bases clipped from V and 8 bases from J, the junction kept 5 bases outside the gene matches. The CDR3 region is CASSPGGIGELFF. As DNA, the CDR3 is TGTGCCAGCAGTCCCGGGGGGATAGGGGAGCTGTTTTTT.

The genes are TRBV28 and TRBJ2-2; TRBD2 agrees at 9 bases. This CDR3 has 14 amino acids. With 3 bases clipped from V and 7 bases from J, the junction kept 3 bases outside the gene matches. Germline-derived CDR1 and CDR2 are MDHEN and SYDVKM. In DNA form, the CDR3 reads TGTGCCAGCAGTTTCAGCGGGAGGAGCGGGGAGCTGTTTTTT. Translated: CASSFSGRSGELFF. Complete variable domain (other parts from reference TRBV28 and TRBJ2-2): DVKVTQSSRYLVKRTGEKVFLECVQDMDHENMFWYRQDPGLGLRLIYFSYDVKMKEKGDIPEGYSVSREKKERFSLILESASTNQTSMYLCASSFSGRSGELFFGEGSRLTVL.